The sequence of this T cell receptor beta chain was determined in a study of T-cell memory formation after mild COVID-19. Study-level background: The TCR clusters were mostly specific to one donor. Study-level findings and limits: Clones contracting over day 15 to 85 were CD4/CD8 balanced, with later expanders leaning CD4+. Pre-infection memory carried some responding clones, suggesting that cross-reactive memory joined.

This CDR3 is 15 amino acids long. Comment on this clonotype: Its matching antigen is unknown.

TCRdb called the 5' RACE reads again in MiXCR, with one record for every CDR3 protein. The sample yields roughly 610,000 distinct CDR3 sequences, roughly a sixth seen once. The V call is TRBV21-1, the J call TRBJ2-5; TRBD1 is taken as the D call from the table, unchecked against the DNA. TRBV21-1 is assigned pseudogene status. This clonotype was obtained from an adult woman who had mild COVID-19 (a few samples of this study predate the infection). Cell type and time point are not known. Material for sequencing was PBMCs or a T cell subset sorted from them (not recorded which). The CDR3 reads CASSTKTGGKETQYF. Here the CDR3 DNA reads TGTGCCAGCAGCACAAAGACAGGGGGAAAAGAGACCCAGTACTTC.